This record looks at one TCR beta chain sequence and its context. Its target is not known. Deletions cut 3 bases from V and 2 bases from J, with 9 bases between. The CDR3 loop spans 14 amino acids. Germline V gene sequence: CDR1 SNHLY, CDR2 FYNNEI. This record belongs to a study of OX40 agonist ivuxolimab in advanced cancers. Only in-frame clones appear in the TCRdb table, and some are missing; sequencing was by immunoSEQ multiplex PCR. The table lists tens of thousands of clones, more than 75% of them singletons, with about 4.5% in the top ten. Broader study findings: Researchers did not determine the expanded peripheral T cells' antigen specificity.

The input for sequencing was CD4+ or CD8+ T cells sorted from blood, taken in a trial of the OX40 agonist ivuxolimab. The receptor was isolated from an adult with an advanced solid tumor such as melanoma, head and neck, liver or kidney cancer. The chain employs TRBV2 and TRBJ2-3; D is ambiguous. The CDR3 DNA reads TGTGCCAGCAGTGATTCACCGAACACAGATACGCAGTATTTT. Protein product: CASSDSPNTDTQYF.